These T cell receptor beta chains were read from a single sample in a study of early T cells in non-severe SARS-CoV-2 infection. MiXCR, applied by TCRdb to the 5' RACE reads, yields one record per CDR3 protein. Here the sample spans tens of thousands of distinct CDR3 sequences, around 15% being singletons. Sequenced input: whole blood. Source of these receptors: an adult who was a healthcare worker with PCR-confirmed SARS-CoV-2 infection or an uninfected control (not recorded which). Both conserved end residues are part of each CDR3. Fields, in order: J gene, clone size, V gene, D gene, CDR3 protein, CDR3 DNA. D genes are given only for firm matches. Expanded clones are given a class, and other clones once, few, many or no size at all.

J gene: TRBJ2-1; clone size: few; V gene: TRBV3-1; D gene: TRBD1; CDR3 protein: CASSHVGTGPYNEQFF; CDR3 DNA: TGTGCCAGCAGCCATGTAGGGACAGGGCCATACAATGAGCAGTTCTTC
J gene: TRBJ1-2; clone size: -; V gene: TRBV5-4; D gene: TRBD1; CDR3 protein: CASRSGGTGNYGYTF; CDR3 DNA: TGTGCCAGCAGATCAGGTGGGACAGGGAACTATGGCTACACCTTC
J gene: TRBJ1-1; clone size: many; V gene: TRBV12-3/TRBV12-4; D gene: -; CDR3 protein: CASSLGQAAFF; CDR3 DNA: TGTGCCAGCAGTTTAGGGCAGGCAGCTTTCTTT
J gene: TRBJ2-2; clone size: -; V gene: TRBV6-5; D gene: -; CDR3 protein: CASSYSEMGGELFF; CDR3 DNA: TGTGCCAGCAGTTACTCGGAGATGGGCGGGGAGCTGTTTTTT
J gene: TRBJ2-7; clone size: many; V gene: TRBV5-1; D gene: -; CDR3 protein: CASSRTSSYEQYF; CDR3 DNA: TGCGCCAGCAGCAGAACAAGCTCCTACGAGCAGTACTTC
J gene: TRBJ2-1; clone size: few; V gene: TRBV7-8; D gene: -; CDR3 protein: CASSSPAQSGRASYNEQFF; CDR3 DNA: TGTGCCAGCAGCAGCCCCGCTCAGTCGGGACGGGCATCCTACAATGAGCAGTTCTTC
J gene: TRBJ1-2; clone size: many; V gene: TRBV5-4; D gene: TRBD1; CDR3 protein: CASSLGTGKGYTF; CDR3 DNA: TGTGCCAGCAGCTTGGGGACAGGGAAAGGCTACACCTTC
J gene: TRBJ1-3; clone size: -; V gene: TRBV7-9; D gene: -; CDR3 protein: CASSDSSGNTIYF; CDR3 DNA: TGTGCCAGCAGCGACAGCTCTGGAAACACCATATATTTT
J gene: TRBJ2-3; clone size: many; V gene: TRBV7-9; D gene: -; CDR3 protein: CASSRRPVTDTQYF; CDR3 DNA: TGTGCCAGCAGCCGTCGTCCTGTAACAGATACGCAGTATTTT
J gene: TRBJ2-7; clone size: -; V gene: TRBV29-1; D gene: TRBD1; CDR3 protein: CSVEGTGYEQYF; CDR3 DNA: TGCAGCGTTGAGGGGACAGGGTACGAGCAGTACTTC
J gene: TRBJ2-3; clone size: many; V gene: TRBV2; D gene: -; CDR3 protein: CASSEEGGPLRTDTQYF; CDR3 DNA: TGTGCCAGCAGTGAAGAGGGGGGACCTCTACGCACAGATACGCAGTATTTT
J gene: TRBJ1-2; clone size: -; V gene: TRBV28; D gene: -; CDR3 protein: CASSLRQSTYGYTF; CDR3 DNA: TGTGCCAGCAGTTTAAGACAGTCTACCTATGGCTACACCTTC
J gene: TRBJ2-4; clone size: few; V gene: TRBV3-1; D gene: TRBD2; CDR3 protein: CASSPGTSFQYF; CDR3 DNA: TGTGCCAGCAGCCCGGGGACTAGCTTTCAGTACTTC
J gene: TRBJ1-5; clone size: few; V gene: TRBV13; D gene: -; CDR3 protein: CASSSGGEPQHF; CDR3 DNA: TGTGCCAGCAGTTCTGGAGGAGAGCCCCAGCATTTT
J gene: TRBJ2-1; clone size: -; V gene: TRBV21-1; D gene: -; CDR3 protein: CASTQFIHSYNEQFF; CDR3 DNA: TGTGCCAGTACCCAATTTATTCACTCCTACAATGAGCAGTTCTTC
J gene: TRBJ2-7; clone size: -; V gene: TRBV7-2; D gene: -; CDR3 protein: CASSLTSHYEQYF; CDR3 DNA: TGTGCCAGCAGCCTGACTAGTCATTACGAGCAGTACTTC
J gene: TRBJ2-5; clone size: -; V gene: TRBV29-1; D gene: -; CDR3 protein: CSGLKYGSGETQYF; CDR3 DNA: TGCAGCGGTCTAAAATACGGCTCTGGTGAGACCCAGTACTTC
J gene: TRBJ1-6; clone size: few; V gene: TRBV11-2; D gene: TRBD1; CDR3 protein: CASSLMTGLNIYNSPLHF; CDR3 DNA: TGTGCCAGCAGCTTGATGACAGGGCTAAATATCTATAATTCACCCCTCCACTTT
J gene: TRBJ1-2; clone size: -; V gene: TRBV20-1; D gene: -; CDR3 protein: CSARDPGRARYGYTF; CDR3 DNA: TGCAGTGCTAGAGATCCGGGCCGCGCTAGGTATGGCTACACCTTC
J gene: TRBJ1-1; clone size: -; V gene: TRBV2; D gene: -; CDR3 protein: CASSGENTEAFF; CDR3 DNA: TGTGCCAGCAGTGGTGAGAACACTGAAGCTTTCTTT
J gene: TRBJ1-1; clone size: many; V gene: TRBV2; D gene: -; CDR3 protein: CASSDTGYTEAFF; CDR3 DNA: TGTGCCAGCAGTGACACAGGTTACACTGAAGCTTTCTTT
J gene: TRBJ1-2; clone size: few; V gene: TRBV27; D gene: -; CDR3 protein: CASSLSANYGYTF; CDR3 DNA: TGTGCCAGCAGTTTATCGGCTAACTATGGCTACACCTTC
J gene: TRBJ1-5; clone size: many; V gene: TRBV19; D gene: -; CDR3 protein: CASSLLGQPQHF; CDR3 DNA: TGTGCCAGTAGTCTATTAGGTCAGCCCCAGCATTTT
J gene: TRBJ1-6; clone size: -; V gene: TRBV7-8; D gene: -; CDR3 protein: CASSLAGARGAYNSPLHF; CDR3 DNA: TGTGCCAGCAGCTTAGCAGGGGCGCGGGGCGCGTATAATTCACCCCTCCACTTT
J gene: TRBJ1-3; clone size: few; V gene: TRBV11-2; D gene: -; CDR3 protein: CASSLPARAPGMGNTIYF; CDR3 DNA: TGTGCCAGCAGCTTACCGGCGCGGGCTCCAGGGATGGGAAACACCATATATTTT